This is a list of T cell receptor beta chains from one sample in a study of blood T cell repertoires in COVID-19. Here immunoSEQ multiplex PCR was the method, and the copy in TCRdb shows in-frame clones only, minus some. The table records around 140,000 clones, roughly 90% of them present only once. Sequencing was performed on peripheral blood. These receptors came from a man aged 55-75 years with COVID-19, enrolled during active disease. Both conserved end residues are part of each CDR3. The order of the fields is J gene, V gene, CDR3 protein.

j_call: TRBJ2-5
v_call: TRBV5-1
cdr3_aa: CASSLGSGGGTETQYF

j_call: TRBJ1-1
v_call: TRBV30
cdr3_aa: CALDGWASNTEAFF

j_call: TRBJ2-3
v_call: TRBV6-4
cdr3_aa: CASSYGTGADTQYF

j_call: TRBJ2-5
v_call: TRBV7-7
cdr3_aa: CASSFTGGIQETQYF

j_call: TRBJ1-2
v_call: TRBV5-1
cdr3_aa: CASSSHGANYGYTF

j_call: TRBJ2-7
v_call: TRBV18
cdr3_aa: CASSPMTGHEQYF

j_call: TRBJ2-7
v_call: TRBV28
cdr3_aa: CASSLGQVDEQYF

j_call: TRBJ2-5
v_call: TRBV30
cdr3_aa: CAWDPGRAETQYF

j_call: TRBJ1-6
v_call: TRBV15
cdr3_aa: CATSLGGRGTSPLHF

j_call: TRBJ1-5
v_call: TRBV7-3
cdr3_aa: CASSLTGQGHSNQPQHF

j_call: TRBJ2-6
v_call: TRBV28
cdr3_aa: CASSPGQGRSGANVLTF

j_call: TRBJ2-1
v_call: TRBV27
cdr3_aa: CASSSSGALLYNEQFF

j_call: TRBJ2-5
v_call: TRBV6-5
cdr3_aa: CASSPGQGIKETQYF

j_call: TRBJ1-1
v_call: TRBV28
cdr3_aa: CASISQASNTEAFF

j_call: TRBJ1-5
v_call: TRBV2
cdr3_aa: CASSERLTGLGQPQHF

j_call: TRBJ1-4
v_call: TRBV5-4
cdr3_aa: CASSDRTNEKLFF

j_call: TRBJ1-2
v_call: TRBV5-1
cdr3_aa: CASSFDGTGLTYGYTF

j_call: TRBJ1-3
v_call: TRBV5-1
cdr3_aa: CASSRGGEASSGNTIYF